What follows are 27 T cell receptor beta chains derived from one specimen sequenced in a study of cytomegalovirus exposure and HLA in healthy donors. With 60 Vbeta and 13 Jbeta primers, the PCR was carried out. Libraries were prepared by immunoSEQ multiplex PCR; TCRdb keeps only in-frame clonotypes and omits some of them. This sample yields 85,000 to 130,000 clones, of which almost 80% are seen a single time; under 6.5% belongs to the top ten. The sequenced sample consisted of PBMCs. The receptors come from a man in his fifties or sixties in good health and CMV-seropositive.

This chain joins TRBV6-5 and TRBJ2-5; 9 nucleotides align to TRBD2. Germline V gene lookup returns CDR1 MNHEY and CDR2 SVGAGI. The CDR3 is 15 residues long. V lost 5 bases and J lost 5; bases outside the gene matches: 9. CDR3 nucleotide sequence: TGTGCCAGCAGTCAATTAGCGGGGGCCCAGGAGACCCAGTACTTC. Protein product: CASSQLAGAQETQYF.

This clone came up a few times. The junction differs from germline at one of its ends, possibly a read error. The CDR3 spells CSSIGTGYSGNTIYF. Written as DNA, the CDR3 is TGTTCCAGCATTGGGACAGGCTATTCTGGAAACACCATATATTTT. This chain uses TRBV7-9 with TRBJ1-3; TRBD1 aligns across 8 bases. The CDR3 is 15 amino acids. The germline gives CDR1 SEHNR, CDR2 FQNEAQ (reference sequence).

The rearrangement uses TRBV6-1 and TRBJ2-3; 12 positions agree with TRBD2. The trim removed 6 bases at V and 4 bases at J, leaving 5 bases unmatched. The germline V gene encodes CDR1 MNHNS and CDR2 SASEGT. The CDR3 sequence is 15 residues long. CDR3 loop: CASRRLAGVPDTQYF. The CDR3 nucleotides are TGTGCCAGCAGGAGACTAGCGGGGGTCCCAGATACGCAGTATTTT.

A single count supports this clone. One end of the junction does not line up with germline, which may come from a read error. V gene TRBV7-9 combines with J gene TRBJ2-5; no clear D gene. TRBJ2-7 explains the end of the DNA better; the J call may be wrong. Germline CDR1 SEHNR, CDR2 FQNEAQ (reference sequence). The CDR3 runs 11 residues. Written as DNA, the CDR3 is TGTTCCAGCAGCTTTACCTACGAGCAGTACTTC. Amino acids: CSSSFTYEQYF.

The sample holds one count of this clone. The chain joins TRBV5-1 to TRBJ2-2; D ambiguous. Trimming took off 0 bases at V and 2 bases at J, with 5 bases between the two ends. CDR1 is SGHRS and CDR2 is YFSETQ in the germline V gene. The CDR3 is made up of 14 amino acids. CDR3 amino acids: CASSLAENTGELFF. The DNA of the CDR3 is TGCGCCAGCAGCTTGGCAGAAAACACCGGGGAGCTGTTTTTT.

The chain uses TRBV5-1 and TRBJ2-1, with 8 bases aligning to TRBD2. The CDR3 consists of 15 residues. The germline CDR1 and CDR2 sequences are SGHRS and YFSETQ. The trim removed 7 bases at V and 0 bases at J, leaving 6 bases unmatched. CDR3 residues: CASDAGGSSYNEQFF. CDR3 bases: TGCGCCAGCGACGCGGGAGGCAGCTCCTACAATGAGCAGTTCTTC.

Concerning this clone itself: At one boundary the junction diverges from the germline segment, which might be a read error. This chain uses TRBV7-9 with TRBJ1-4; 10 positions match TRBD1. Germline V gives CDR1 SEHNR, CDR2 FQNEAQ (reference sequence). This CDR3 contains 15 residues. The CDR3: CSSSTWTGGGEKLFF. Written as DNA, the CDR3 is TGTTCCAGCAGCACTTGGACAGGGGGTGGTGAAAAACTGTTTTTT.

This sequence joins TRBV7-2 and TRBJ2-7; 7 bases fit TRBD1. The trim removed 5 bases at V and 2 bases at J, leaving 6 bases unmatched. The CDR3 covers 14 residues. Looked up from germline, CDR1 is SGHTA and CDR2 is FQGNSA. This CDR3 reads CASSVRQGAYEQYF. The CDR3 coding sequence is TGTGCCAGCAGCGTACGACAGGGCGCCTACGAGCAGTACTTC.

The V gene is TRBV9, the J gene TRBJ2-7; TRBD1 matches 7 bases. This CDR3 has 16 residues. Trimming cost V 3 bases and J 3 bases; bases outside gene matches: 12. Germline CDR1 reads SGDLS; CDR2 reads YYNGEE. CDR3 DNA: TGTGCCAGCAGCGCTAAAACCGGGACAGCAGTCTACGAGCAGTACTTC. This codes for CASSAKTGTAVYEQYF.

The chain combines TRBV7-7 with TRBJ2-2, with TRBD2 identical over 8 bases. Germline V lookup: CDR1 SSHAT, CDR2 FNYEAQ (reference sequence). The CDR3 covers 15 residues. Losses at the gene ends were 7 bases for V and 4 bases for J; bases not matched to a gene: 8. This CDR3 reads CASTASLAGTGELFF. DNA of the CDR3: TGTGCCAGCACCGCGTCGCTAGCGGGCACCGGGGAGCTGTTTTTT.

The chain combines TRBV5-4 with TRBJ2-5; weak D call: TRBD1 (6 bases). The DNA end lines up better with TRBJ2-7; the J call may be wrong. Germline CDR1 reads SGHNT; CDR2 reads YYREEE (reference sequence). The CDR3 contains 15 residues. CDR3 loop: CASSQRDKLNYEQYF. CDR3 DNA sequence: TGTGCCAGCAGCCAACGGGACAAGCTCAACTACGAGCAGTACTTC.

The chain has TRBV11-2 and TRBJ2-1, with D possibly matching TRBD1 (6 bases). This CDR3 has 14 residues. The V end was cut by 6 bases, the J end by 6 bases, with 15 bases between. Looked up from germline, CDR1 is SGHAT and CDR2 is FQNNGV. CDR3 nucleotide sequence: TGTGCCAGCAGTCAAATGGGGGCTCTCAATGAGCAGTTCTTC. It specifies CASSQMGALNEQFF.

V and J are TRBV5-1 and TRBJ1-2; TRBD1 matches at 12 bases. Germline V gives CDR1 SGHRS, CDR2 YFSETQ. CDR3 length: 16 amino acids. J lost 1 base, V lost 3 bases, and 4 bases had no gene match. This chain's CDR3 is CASSWGQGAFNYGYTF. The DNA of the CDR3 is TGCGCCAGCAGCTGGGGACAGGGGGCGTTTAACTATGGCTACACCTTC.

The chain links TRBV18 to TRBJ2-1; no definite D call. The V end was cut by 0 bases, the J end by 1 base, with 7 bases between. Looked up from germline, CDR1 is KGHSH and CDR2 is LQKENI. This CDR3 region has 15 residues. In DNA form, the CDR3 reads TGTGCCAGCTCACCACCGAGCCAATCCTACAATGAGCAGTTCTTC. Amino acids: CASSPPSQSYNEQFF.

This chain uses TRBV6-1 with TRBJ2-1; D gene unclear. The CDR3 is 13 residues long. Germline-derived CDR1 and CDR2 are MNHNS and SASEGT. The V and J ends lost 3 bases and 6 bases respectively, with 9 bases between them. CDR3 loop: CASSERALNEQFF. The CDR3 DNA reads TGTGCCAGCAGTGAGAGAGCGCTCAATGAGCAGTTCTTC.

This chain connects TRBV7-2 to TRBJ1-4; D possibly corresponds to TRBD1 (5 bases). V lost 5 bases, J lost 8 bases, and 18 bases lay in between. Germline V CDR1 and CDR2: SGHTA, FQGNSA. This CDR3 comprises 15 residues. The CDR3 here is CASSLRGAEIEKLFF. The CDR3 nucleotides read TGTGCCAGCAGCCTTCGCGGGGCGGAGATCGAAAAACTGTTTTTT.

This clone came up once. The chain carries TRBV28 and TRBJ2-3, with D possibly matching TRBD1 (6 bases). This CDR3 contains 16 residues. Germline lookup yields CDR1 MDHEN and CDR2 SYDVKM. Trimming took 0 bases from V and 2 from J, leaving 12 bases between them. The CDR3, as DNA: TGTGCCAGCAGTTTATGCCGACAGGCCTACACAGATACGCAGTATTTT. This translates into CASSLCRQAYTDTQYF.

This clone was observed a handful of times. The chain has TRBV5-1 and TRBJ1-3; 8 positions match TRBD1. The germline CDR1 and CDR2 sequences are SGHRS and YFSETQ. This CDR3 region has 14 residues. J was trimmed by 4 bases and V by 0 bases; bases with no gene match: 0. CDR3 protein: CASSLGTGGNTIYF. The CDR3 region has the DNA TGCGCCAGCAGCTTGGGGACAGGGGGAAACACCATATATTTT. The full variable domain, completed using reference TRBV5-1 and TRBJ1-3, is KAGVTQTPRYLIKTRGQQVTLSCSPISGHRSVSWYQQTPGQGLQFLFEYFSETQRNKGNFPGRFSGRQFSNSRSEMNVSTLELGDSALYLCASSLGTGGNTIYFGEGSWLTVV.

Points on this clone: A junction end diverges from the germline sequence, so it may reflect a read error. The CDR3 region has the DNA TGTGCCACCAGCCTACAGGGGACCTCTGGAAACGCCATATATTTT. Its translation: CATSLQGTSGNAIYF. V gene TRBV15 combines with J gene TRBJ1-3; the match to TRBD1 covers 7 bases. This CDR3 has 15 amino acids. Germline values: CDR1 LNHNV, CDR2 YYDKDF (reference sequence).

The J gene is TRBJ2-3, the V gene TRBV28; 9 bases line up with TRBD1. The germline V gene encodes CDR1 MDHEN and CDR2 SYDVKM. V gave up 3 bases and J gave up 2 bases; unmatched junction bases: 9. This CDR3 has 17 residues. DNA of the CDR3: TGTGCCAGCAGTTTTTTCAGGACAGGGGCGAACACAGATACGCAGTATTTT. It yields the protein CASSFFRTGANTDTQYF.

The chain combines TRBV23-1 with TRBJ2-7; TRBD1 agrees at 9 bases. TRBV23-1 is filed as an ORF, its function uncertain. Trimming cost V 0 bases and J 5 bases; bases outside gene matches: 5. CDR3 size: 15 residues. CDR3 DNA sequence: TGCGCCAGCAGTCAATCGAGGGACAGGGTGGACGAGCAGTACTTC. Protein: CASSQSRDRVDEQYF.

The chain combines TRBV6-5 with TRBJ2-7; 7 nucleotides align to TRBD2. Germline V gene sequence: CDR1 MNHEY, CDR2 SVGAGI. V was pared by 7 bases and J by 0 bases, with 6 bases of the junction left unmatched. The CDR3 spans 14 residues. CDR3 DNA: TGTGCCAGCACGCGCGGGGGAACCTCCTACGAGCAGTACTTC. The encoded protein is CASTRGGTSYEQYF.

The table lists this clone with a count of one. V is TRBV2 and J is TRBJ2-5, with D possibly matching TRBD2 (6 bases). The J call may be wrong; the DNA end is better matched by TRBJ2-7. CDR3 length equals 12 residues. Germline V gene data show CDR1 as SNHLY and CDR2 as FYNNEI. CDR3: CASNGGLYEQYF. CDR3 DNA sequence: TGTGCCAGCAATGGGGGACTCTACGAGCAGTACTTC.

The gene calls are TRBV5-1 and TRBJ1-2, with TRBD1 matching 11 bases. The CDR3 contains 14 residues. Germline V gene lookup returns CDR1 SGHRS and CDR2 YFSETQ. The J segment lost 13 bases and the V segment lost 4 bases, leaving 12 bases of the junction unmatched. CDR3 sequence reads: CASSQGTGGYYFTF. CDR3 nucleotide sequence: TGCGCCAGCAGCCAAGGGACAGGGGGGTATTATTTCACCTTC.

The chain uses TRBV19 and TRBJ2-1; TRBD1 aligns across 8 bases. Unmatched junction bases numbered 5, after V lost 3 bases and J lost 1 base. CDR1 and CDR2 from the germline V gene are LNHDA and SQIVND (reference sequence). This CDR3 is 16 amino acids long. The CDR3 DNA reads TGTGCCAGTAGTATGGGGTACAGGGGGTCCTACAATGAGCAGTTCTTC. This translates into CASSMGYRGSYNEQFF.

The genes are TRBV30 and TRBJ1-5; D gene unclear. The V gene's germline CDR1 is GTSNPN and CDR2 SVGIG (reference sequence). The V end lost 1 base, the J end lost 5 bases, and 6 bases lay between the germline ends. The CDR3 has 12 amino acids. Here the CDR3 reads CAWSEEDQPQHF. CDR3 DNA sequence: TGTGCCTGGAGTGAAGAGGATCAGCCCCAGCATTTT.

The chain carries TRBV5-1 and TRBJ2-7, with 7 bases lining up with TRBD1. Germline lookup yields CDR1 SGHRS and CDR2 YFSETQ. Unmatched junction bases numbered 7, after V lost 4 bases and J lost 0 bases. The CDR3 has 15 amino acids. The CDR3 DNA follows: TGCGCCAGCAGCGTGGGGGACAGCGACTCCTACGAGCAGTACTTC. This translates into CASSVGDSDSYEQYF. Together with reference TRBV5-1 and TRBJ2-7, the CDR3 gives the full variable domain: KAGVTQTPRYLIKTRGQQVTLSCSPISGHRSVSWYQQTPGQGLQFLFEYFSETQRNKGNFPGRFSGRQFSNSRSEMNVSTLELGDSALYLCASSVGDSDSYEQYFGPGTRLTVT.